Here is one T cell receptor (beta chain) with its context. Its antigen is not identified. These data originate in a study of T-cell memory formation after mild COVID-19. Study results and limitations: Pre-infection memory showed some responding clones, and this suggested that cross-reactive memory joined. CM and EM subsets held most contracting CD4+ clones; EMRA held CD8+ ones.

5'RACE with constant-segment primers yielded barcoded, UMI-tagged TCR alpha and TCR beta cDNA libraries. TCRdb processed the 5' RACE reads anew with MiXCR; each CDR3 protein has one entry. The sample shows approximately 250,000 distinct CDR3 sequences, about 17% of them seen only once. The V end lost 1 base, the J end lost 7 bases, and 14 bases lay between the germline ends. The CDR3 sequence is 14 residues long. Germline CDR1 and CDR2: SGHTA and FQGNSA. This clonotype originated in a man aged 18 to 30 who had mild COVID-19 (a few samples of this study predate the infection). Cell type and time point are not known. Sequenced material: PBMCs or a T cell subset sorted from them (not recorded which). The chain uses TRBV7-2 and TRBJ2-7; tentatively, D is TRBD1 (5 bases). As DNA, the CDR3 is TGTGCCAGCAGCTTAGAAGTGACAGCGAGAGAGCAGTACTTC. Translating it yields CASSLEVTAREQYF. The whole variable domain, filled in from reference TRBV7-2 and TRBJ2-7, reads GAGVSQSPSNKVTEKGKDVELRCDPISGHTALYWYRQSLGQGLEFLIYFQGNSAPDKSGLPSDRFSAERTGGSVSTLTIQRTQQEDSAVYLCASSLEVTAREQYFGPGTRLTVT.